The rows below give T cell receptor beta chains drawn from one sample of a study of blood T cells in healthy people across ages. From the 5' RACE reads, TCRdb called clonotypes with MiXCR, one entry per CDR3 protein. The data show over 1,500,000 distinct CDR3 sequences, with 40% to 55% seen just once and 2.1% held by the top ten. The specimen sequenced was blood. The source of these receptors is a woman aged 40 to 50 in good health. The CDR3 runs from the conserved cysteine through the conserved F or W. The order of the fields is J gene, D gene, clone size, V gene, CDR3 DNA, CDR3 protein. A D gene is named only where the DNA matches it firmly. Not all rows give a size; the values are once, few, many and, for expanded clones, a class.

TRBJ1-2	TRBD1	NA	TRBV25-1	TGTGCCAGCCTACAGGGGAGCGCTGGCTACACCTTC	CASLQGSAGYTF
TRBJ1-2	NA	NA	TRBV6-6	TGTGCCAGCAGTTACGACAGAACTAACTATGGCTACACCTTC	CASSYDRTNYGYTF
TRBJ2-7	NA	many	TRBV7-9	TGTGCCAGCAGCCTTTCTCAAAGCTCCTACGAGCAGTACTTC	CASSLSQSSYEQYF
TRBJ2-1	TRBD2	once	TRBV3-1	TGTGCCAGCAGCCCGCTGGGGGCTAGCGGGGGTGACAATGAGCAGTTCTTC	CASSPLGASGGDNEQFF
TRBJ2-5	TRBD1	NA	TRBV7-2	TGTGCCAGCAGCCATGAACAGGGGGAGCAAGAGACCCAGTACTTC	CASSHEQGEQETQYF
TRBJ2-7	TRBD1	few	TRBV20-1	TGCAGTGCTGGACAGGGGGGTGGCGAGCAGTACTTC	CSAGQGGGEQYF
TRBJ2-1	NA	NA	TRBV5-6	TGTGCCAGCAGCTTGTCCATCACCTACAATGAGCAGTTCTTC	CASSLSITYNEQFF
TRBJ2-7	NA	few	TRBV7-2	TGTGCCAGCAACGGGGGAAACTCCTACGAGCAGTACTTC	CASNGGNSYEQYF
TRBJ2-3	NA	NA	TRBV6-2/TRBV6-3	TGTGCCACAACAGATACCCAGGACTACCTCATTGGAGATACGCAGTATTTT	CATTDTQDYLIGDTQYF
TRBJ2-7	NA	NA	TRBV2	TGTGCCAGCAGTGAAAGGGCAGCAAATTACTACGAGCAGTACTTC	CASSERAANYYEQYF
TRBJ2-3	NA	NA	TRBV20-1	TGCAGTGCTAACAATGTACTACGAAACACAGATACGCAGTATTTT	CSANNVLRNTDTQYF
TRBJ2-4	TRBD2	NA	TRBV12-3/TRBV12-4	TGTGCCAGCCGGACTAGCGGAAACATTCAGTACTTC	CASRTSGNIQYF
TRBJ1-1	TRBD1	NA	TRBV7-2	TGTGCCAGCAGCCCAGGGGGGGGGTTTCGGGAAGCTTTCTTT	CASSPGGGFREAFF
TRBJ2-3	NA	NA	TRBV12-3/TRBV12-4	TGTGCCAGCAGGAAAACGGGACGCTGGGGGGATACGCAGTATTTT	CASRKTGRWGDTQYF
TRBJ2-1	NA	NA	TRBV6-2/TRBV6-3	TGTGCCAGCGGACTATTGGGTGAGCAGTTCTTC	CASGLLGEQFF
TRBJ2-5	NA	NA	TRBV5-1	TGCGCCAGCAGCGGCCGTTGGGATGAGCAGTACTTC	CASSGRWDEQYF
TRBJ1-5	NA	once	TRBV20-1	TGCAGTGCTAGGATCTCCGGACGGCAGAATCAGCCCCAGCATTTT	CSARISGRQNQPQHF
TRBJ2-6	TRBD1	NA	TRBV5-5	TGTGCCAGCAGCTTGGCGACAGGGCCCTCTGGGGCCAACGTCCTGACTTTC	CASSLATGPSGANVLTF
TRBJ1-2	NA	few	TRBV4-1	TGCGCCAGCAGCCCTGACATATCAGGCTATGGCTACACCTTC	CASSPDISGYGYTF
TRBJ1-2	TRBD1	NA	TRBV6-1	TGTGCCAGCAGTGACTGGACAGGGGGGAACTATGGCTACACCTTC	CASSDWTGGNYGYTF
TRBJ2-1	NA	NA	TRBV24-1	TGTGCCACCAGTGTCGGGGGAACCCCAGGGGATGAGCAGTTCTTC	CATSVGGTPGDEQFF
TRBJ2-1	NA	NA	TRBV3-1	TGTGCCAGCAGCCGAGATTTCTACAATGAGCAGTTCTTC	CASSRDFYNEQFF
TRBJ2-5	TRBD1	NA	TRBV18	TGTGCCAGCTCACCCGTACGACAGGGGACAATCCAAGAGACCCAGTACTTC	CASSPVRQGTIQETQYF
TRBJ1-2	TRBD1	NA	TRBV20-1	TGCAGTGCTAGTCCCTCTCCGACGCGACAGGGAACCTATGGCTACACCTTC	CSASPSPTRQGTYGYTF
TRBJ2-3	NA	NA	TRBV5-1	TGCGCCAGCAGCTTCAGGGACCCTAGCACAGATACGCAGTATTTT	CASSFRDPSTDTQYF
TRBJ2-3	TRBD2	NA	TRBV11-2	TGTGCCAGCAGTGCCGGGACTAGACCCTCGGATACGCAGTATTTT	CASSAGTRPSDTQYF
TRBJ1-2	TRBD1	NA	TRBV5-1	TGCGCCAGCAGCTCTGGACAGGGGGCACTTGGCTACACCTTC	CASSSGQGALGYTF
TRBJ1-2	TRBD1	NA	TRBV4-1	TGCGCCAGCAGCCAAGGATTATTGGACAGGGGGTCAGCTAACTATGGCTGCACCTTC	CASSQGLLDRGSANYGCTF
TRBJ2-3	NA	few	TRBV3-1	TGTGCCAGCAGCCAAGGTGATCCGGGGACGCAGTATTTT	CASSQGDPGTQYF
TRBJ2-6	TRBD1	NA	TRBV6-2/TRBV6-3	TGTGCCAGCAGTTACTCGACAGGGGGCCTTTTCTCTGGGGCCAACGTCCTGACTTTC	CASSYSTGGLFSGANVLTF
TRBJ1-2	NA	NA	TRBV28	TGTGCCAGCAGACTGAGGCATGGCTACACCTTC	CASRLRHGYTF
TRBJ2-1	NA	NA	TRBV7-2	TGTGCCGGCAGCTCGGGACCGCTCAGCTCCTACAATGAGCAGTTCTTC	CAGSSGPLSSYNEQFF
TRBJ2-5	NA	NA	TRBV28	TGTGCCAGCAGGATGAAAGAGACCCAGTACTTC	CASRMKETQYF
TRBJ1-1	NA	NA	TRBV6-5	TGTGCCAGCAGGGGGACTGGGGGCAGGGGTGAAGCTTTCTTT	CASRGTGGRGEAFF
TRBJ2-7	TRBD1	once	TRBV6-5	TGTGCCAGCAGAACTACCGGGACAGCGGCCCACGAGCAGTACTTC	CASRTTGTAAHEQYF
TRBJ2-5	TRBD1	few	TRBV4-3	TGCGCCAGCAGCCAAGACGGACAGGGGGCTCGGGAGACCCAGTACTTC	CASSQDGQGARETQYF
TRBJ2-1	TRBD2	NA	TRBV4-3	TGCGCCAGCAGCCCCCGCCCTAGCGGACTGTACAATGAGCAGTTCTTC	CASSPRPSGLYNEQFF
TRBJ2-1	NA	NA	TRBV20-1	TGCAGTGCTAAAACTGGCGTTTCCTACAATGAGCAGTTCTTC	CSAKTGVSYNEQFF
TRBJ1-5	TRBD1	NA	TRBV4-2	TGTGCCGGCAGCCAAGATCACTCCCAGGGGGATCAGCCCCAGCATTTT	CAGSQDHSQGDQPQHF